This T cell receptor beta chain was identified during a study of T and B cells in COVID-19 patients (dated by TCRdb to 2018 to 2020). Looking at the study overall: In this study, adaptive immunity was profiled in COVID-19 patients who either had active infection or had recovered, using TRB and IGH repertoire sequencing of peripheral blood. The recovered cohort included approximately 18 patients who contributed 20 or so samples, and most of those patients had mild to moderate COVID-19 that was managed on an outpatient basis. The recovered cohort had a median age of roughly 30 years, compared with around 70 years in the active-infection cohort. Critical illness requiring mechanical ventilation or ECMO was present in about 60% of the 20 patients in the active-infection cohort. Comorbidities linked to unfavorable COVID-19 outcome were present in about 90% of the 20 patients in the active-infection cohort. The repository of TCR and BCR sequences included about 69 time points from 40 or so patients, and more than 8.3 million TCR sequences were analysed. Two patients were in both the active and recovered cohorts because samples existed from active disease and from after recovery. An age-matched reference group of some 40 healthy donors negative for COVID-19 antibodies was used as the comparison for repertoire analyses. Up to about 9 follow-up blood samples were collected per patient, with some samples spanning different disease stages in the same individual. On the study overall, not on this receptor specifically: Blood samples obtained from mildly ill patients during symptoms, as well as early samples obtained from severe cases, were available only in scarce numbers. TRBV/TRBJ gene usage was reported as strongly skewed in patients with COVID-19. Specific T cell subsets (CD4+/Treg/CD8+) and sorted SARS-CoV-2-responsive or tetramer+ T cells had not yet been sequenced, and these experiments were ongoing. In active COVID-19, TRB repertoires were highly clonal, while at recovery, diversity and richness increased above the levels seen in healthy donors. The reported TCR clusters were stated to require prospective validation before clinical use. A total of fewer than 3,000 TCR clusters were exclusive to the recovered cohort, and 25 to 40 of those clusters were low-pGen clusters. The size of the cohort was considered insufficient for assessing HLA contributions to COVID-19 susceptibility or severity.

Germline trimming amounts to 6 bases on V and 3 bases on J, with 10 as the count of junction bases outside the gene matches. The CDR3 spans 15 residues, from the cysteine through the phenylalanine. The DNA shown is the 45-base CDR3, in frame from base 1. The germline V gene sets CDR1 to KGHSH and CDR2 to LQKENI. As regards this clonotype: Its binding antigen is unknown. The record has no base qualities; no much larger clone is one base away.

These reads were obtained on an Illumina MiSeq. Multiplex PCR with BIOMED2 TRB-A/B primer pools was used to amplify the TRB rearrangements. Illumina-compatible adapters and 7-nucleotide sample barcodes were added to the amplicons in two consecutive PCRs. Phusion HS II polymerase was used for all library PCRs. The amplicons were purified from gel with the NucleoSpin Gel and PCR Clean-up kit, measured on Qubit, and combined at 4 nM. Amplicon pool quality was checked on an Agilent 2100 Bioanalyzer before Illumina next-generation sequencing. As for the authors' bioinformatics: Annotation of TRB rearrangements was done in MiXCR 3.0.8 with the default MiXCR reference library. Non-productive reads and sequences with fewer than 2 reads were removed, and every unique CDR3 nucleotide sequence was treated as one clone. R 3.5.1 was used to calculate clonality, diversity, richness and V-J gene usage. TCR clustering by CDR3 similarity used GLIPH2, with generation probabilities calculated by OLGA. Only GLIPH2 clusters with at least four unique TCR clonotypes present in at least three individuals were retained. The public sequencing data were trimmed at Q25 with fastp and processed into clonotypes with MiXCR by TCRdb, which kept only in-frame beta chains. Records with the same CDR3 protein are collapsed into one entry carrying the most frequent genes and DNA. TCRdb's processing, not the authors', yielded these V and J calls. The sample contains more than 7,500 distinct CDR3 sequences, approximately 30% of them found a single time. The ten largest account for 17% of the sample.

Genomic DNA extracted from blood was used in amounts of roughly 250-500 ng for amplification of TRB repertoires. The sequence is built from TRBV18 and TRBJ2-7; TRBD1 lines up with 8 middle nucleotides. What was sequenced was blood. The receptor's source is a human donor with active COVID-19. The sequenced DNA: TGTGCCAGCTCCCGAACAGGGGGTTCGGACTACGAGCAGTACTTC. Protein translation: CASSRTGGSDYEQYF.